This T cell receptor (beta chain) was sequenced during a study of blood T cell repertoires in COVID-19. Profiling relied on immunoSEQ multiplex PCR, and the TCRdb table lists in-frame clones only, not all of them. The sample includes roughly 160,000 clones, approximately 80% of them seen just once. Participants were placed into cohorts based on the clinical history they reported. The CDR3 extends over 13 amino acids. Between the trimmed V and J ends, which lost 1 base and 2 bases, there was a span of 4 bases. The germline V gene has CDR1 KGHSH and CDR2 LQKENI. The receptor's source is a woman in her fifties or sixties who had recovered from COVID-19. Sequencing was carried out using PBMCs or T cells enriched from blood (not recorded which). The J gene is TRBJ2-3, the V gene TRBV18; D unresolved. CDR3: CASSPRDTDTQYF. In DNA form, the CDR3 reads TGTGCCAGCTCACCACGAGACACAGATACGCAGTATTTT.